The 23 T cell receptor beta chains presented below share a single source sample, sequenced in a study of T-cell reconstitution after alpha-beta-depleted transplantation in children. This sample's TCRbeta library carried unique molecular identifier barcodes. TCRdb analysed the PCR reads with MiXCR anew, one entry per CDR3 protein. The table has 640,000 or so distinct CDR3 sequences, around 16% seen once; the top ten hold 1.1%. The sample consisted of PBMCs from the stem cell graft donor, taken from the stem cell graft. The receptors here all came from a human donor who donated a stem cell graft to a child with acute myeloid leukemia.

CDR3 sequence reads: CASSLAGPGGEQYF. The CDR3 bases are TGTGCCAGCAGTTTAGCCGGTCCAGGGGGCGAGCAGTACTTC. J is TRBJ2-7 and V is TRBV12-3 or TRBV12-4; 7 nucleotides match TRBD1. CDR3 size: 14 residues. Trimming at V came to 0 bases and at J to 6 bases, leaving 5 bases not matched to a gene.

In this sample, this clonotype turned up many times. The chain couples TRBV20-1 to TRBJ2-1; 12 nucleotides line up with TRBD1. The V and J ends lost 1 base and 8 bases, in that order; junction bases with no gene match: 3. The CDR3 spans 14 residues. Per germline, CDR1 DFQATT and CDR2 SNEGSKA (reference sequence). CDR3 sequence reads: CSARGGTGGDEQFF. In DNA, the CDR3 is TGCAGTGCTAGAGGGGGGACAGGGGGCGATGAGCAGTTCTTC.

This clonotype came up a few times. This CDR3 reads CASSLVAVAGNTGELFF. The CDR3, as DNA: TGTGCCAGCAGCTTAGTCGCGGTAGCGGGGAACACCGGGGAGCTGTTTTTT. The chain couples TRBV7-6 to TRBJ2-2, with 7 nucleotides matching TRBD2. This CDR3 has 17 amino acids. The V and J ends lost 1 base and 1 base, in that order; junction bases with no gene match: 6. The V gene's germline CDR1 is SGHVS and CDR2 FNYEAQ. Full variable domain (outside the CDR3, taken from reference TRBV7-6 and TRBJ2-2): GAGVSQSPRYKVTKRGQDVALRCDPISGHVSLYWYRQALGQGPEFLTYFNYEAQQDKSGLPNDRFSAERPEGSISTLTIQRTEQRDSAMYRCASSLVAVAGNTGELFFGEGSRLTVL.

The genes are TRBV6-5 and TRBJ2-7, with TRBD1 identical over 7 bases. Germline trimming cut 0 bases from V and 3 bases from J; bases unmatched to any gene: 5. Germline V gives CDR1 MNHEY, CDR2 SVGAGI. The CDR3 length is 15 residues. The CDR3 reads CASSYSTGAGYEQYF. CDR3 DNA sequence: TGTGCCAGCAGTTACTCCACAGGGGCCGGCTACGAGCAGTACTTC.

The gene calls are TRBV6-2 or TRBV6-3 and TRBJ2-5, with D perhaps TRBD1 (6 bases). This CDR3 region has 14 residues. Germline V gives CDR1 MNHEY, CDR2 SVGEGT. The V end lost 7 bases, the J end lost 5 bases, and 17 bases lay between the germline ends. CDR3 amino acids: CASNSKYQGETQYF. In DNA, the CDR3 is TGTGCCAGCAATTCTAAGTACCAGGGGGAGACCCAGTACTTC.

The chain uses TRBV15 and TRBJ2-1, with D perhaps TRBD2 (6 bases). Per germline, CDR1 LNHNV and CDR2 YYDKDF (reference sequence). The CDR3 consists of 17 residues. Between the trimmed V and J ends, which lost 0 bases and 7 bases, there was a span of 19 bases. This chain's CDR3 is CATSRDTFSGGPNEQFF. The CDR3 DNA follows: TGTGCCACCAGCAGAGATACGTTCAGTGGAGGGCCGAATGAGCAGTTCTTC.

This clonotype was counted at least ten times. The V call is TRBV5-6, the J call TRBJ1-6; D gene uncertain. CDR3 length: 17 amino acids. Per the germline V gene, CDR1 is SGHDT and CDR2 is YYEEEE. Trimming removed 0 bases at V and 3 bases at J, with 13 bases between. The CDR3 DNA reads TGTGCCAGCAGCTTGGACGGACTCGGACGCTATAATTCACCCCTCCACTTT. The encoded protein is CASSLDGLGRYNSPLHF.

This clonotype has more than one count but fewer than ten. The genes are TRBV5-1 and TRBJ2-7; unclear D gene. V dropped 1 base and J dropped 7 bases, with 12 bases sitting between them. The CDR3 is 13 residues long. The germline gives CDR1 SGHRS, CDR2 YFSETQ. The CDR3 is CASSLPGPDEQYF. The CDR3 DNA follows: TGCGCCAGCAGCTTGCCAGGCCCGGATGAGCAGTACTTC.

This clonotype has ten or more counts. The V gene is TRBV20-1, the J gene TRBJ1-1; tentatively, D is TRBD1 (5 bases). V was shortened by 0 bases and J by 5 bases, with 10 bases between the two germline ends. Looked up from germline, CDR1 is DFQATT and CDR2 is SNEGSKA (reference sequence). The CDR3 has 13 residues. The DNA for the CDR3 is TGCAGTGCTAGAGATAGCGAGGGGACTGAAGCTTTCTTT. Translated: CSARDSEGTEAFF.

A few counts support this clonotype. V and J are TRBV6-1 and TRBJ1-1; D possibly corresponds to TRBD1 (5 bases). CDR1 MNHNS and CDR2 SASEGT come from the germline V gene. The length of the CDR3 is 13 residues. Trimming pared 8 bases from V and 7 bases from J, leaving 17 bases between. In DNA, the CDR3 is TGTGCCAGCCGGCGTCGAGGGGCCCTTGAAGCTTTCTTT. Amino acid sequence: CASRRRGALEAFF.

This clonotype was seen ten or more times. V is TRBV20-1 and J is TRBJ1-1; D remains unclear. This CDR3 spans 13 amino acids. Trimming cost V 0 bases and J 7 bases, with 12 bases left between them. The V gene's germline CDR1 is DFQATT and CDR2 SNEGSKA (reference sequence). The CDR3 sequence is CSARDGRGSEAFF. The CDR3, as DNA: TGCAGTGCTAGAGACGGGCGCGGCAGTGAAGCTTTCTTT.

A single count supports this clonotype. Given a much more abundant clone one base away, this may be a read error. J is TRBJ2-7 and V is TRBV29-1; D unresolved. The length of the CDR3 is 13 residues. V shed 4 bases and J shed 0 bases, with 10 bases lying between them. CDR1 is SQVTM and CDR2 is ANQGSEA in the germline V gene. The CDR3: CSVGVTDSYEQYF. For the CDR3, the DNA is TGCAGCGTTGGGGTAACGGACTCCTACGAGCAGTACTTC.

The table lists this clonotype with a few counts. The V gene is TRBV20-1, the J gene TRBJ1-2; D call uncertain. Germline CDR1 and CDR2: DFQATT and SNEGSKA (reference sequence). Trimming removed 4 bases at V and 3 bases at J, with 9 bases between. The CDR3 spans 12 residues. The CDR3 reads CSAMEGDYGYTF. CDR3 sequence (DNA): TGCAGTGCTATGGAAGGCGACTATGGCTACACCTTC.

The gene calls are TRBV19 and TRBJ2-5, with 9 positions matching TRBD1. The length of the CDR3 is 16 residues. CDR1 is LNHDA, CDR2 SQIVND, per germline (reference sequence). The junction had 9 bases not matched to a gene; V was cut back by 3 bases and J by 4 bases. CDR3 residues: CASSMSAGTGRETQYF. For the CDR3, the DNA is TGTGCCAGTAGTATGTCGGCCGGGACAGGGAGAGAGACCCAGTACTTC. The entire variable domain, with the rest obtained from reference TRBV19 and TRBJ2-5, is as follows: DGGITQSPKYLFRKEGQNVTLSCEQNLNHDAMYWYRQDPGQGLRLIYYSQIVNDFQKGDIAEGYSVSREKKESFPLTVTSAQKNPTAFYLCASSMSAGTGRETQYFGPGTRLLVL.

The V gene is TRBV7-2, the J gene TRBJ1-6, with TRBD1 as a possible D gene (6 bases). Germline values: CDR1 SGHTA, CDR2 FQGNSA. The length of the CDR3 is 16 residues. V lost 0 bases to trimming and J lost 14 bases, with 20 bases between them. The CDR3 region is CASSLAAQGRRRALHF. In DNA form, the CDR3 reads TGTGCCAGCAGCTTAGCGGCACAGGGAAGAAGGCGAGCCCTCCACTTT.

V and J are TRBV28 and TRBJ2-7, with TRBD1 identical over 7 bases. The V gene end was trimmed by 4 bases and the J gene end by 5 bases; junction bases not matched to a gene: 8. This CDR3 contains 14 residues. Looked up from germline, CDR1 is MDHEN and CDR2 is SYDVKM. The CDR3 DNA follows: TGTGCCAGCAGTTCGGGACAGAAGTCCCACGAGCAGTACGTC. Protein product: CASSSGQKSHEQYV.

This clonotype was picked up one time. This may be a read error: a much more frequent sequence differs by one nucleotide. The rearrangement uses TRBV20-1 and TRBJ2-1, with 14 bases fitting TRBD2. Germline values: CDR1 DFQATT, CDR2 SNEGSKA (reference sequence). This CDR3 is 18 amino acids long. The CDR3 spells CCARPGLAGGRGYNEQFF. In nucleotides, the CDR3 is TGCTGTGCTAGACCCGGACTAGCGGGGGGCCGAGGGTACAATGAGCAGTTCTTC.

The V and J genes are TRBV12-3 or TRBV12-4 and TRBJ2-3; either TRBD1 or TRBD2 may supply D (6 bases each). CDR3 length: 16 residues. Trimming stripped 8 bases from V and 0 bases from J, with 18 bases between. CDR3 nucleotide sequence: TGTGCCAGCCTCCCAGAGGGGGGAGCTAGCACAGATACGCAGTATTTT. Protein: CASLPEGGASTDTQYF.

The chain is built from TRBV6-2 or TRBV6-3 and TRBJ2-7; 12 bases agree with TRBD2. V was clipped by 2 bases and J by 2 bases; unmatched bases: 10. The length of the CDR3 is 18 residues. Germline loops: CDR1 MNHEY, CDR2 SVGEGT. The DNA of the CDR3 is TGTGCCAGCAGTTACCATATGACCGGGACTAGCGGGCCCTACGAGCAGTACTTC. This encodes CASSYHMTGTSGPYEQYF.

The chain carries TRBV5-1 and TRBJ2-7; perhaps D is TRBD1 or TRBD2 (5 bases each). The CDR3 spans 15 residues. Germline V gene sequence: CDR1 SGHRS, CDR2 YFSETQ. V was clipped by 7 bases and J by 3 bases, with 20 bases between them. CDR3 DNA: TGCGCCAGCGGCGTGCCGGGGCAGGCGAACTACGAGCAGTACGTC. Translation: CASGVPGQANYEQYV.

This clonotype was recorded at least ten times. The chain recombines TRBV27 with TRBJ1-2; 8 bases match TRBD1. The trim removed 6 bases at V and 3 bases at J, leaving 18 bases unmatched. CDR1 is MNHEY, CDR2 SMNVEV, per germline (reference sequence). This CDR3 spans 18 amino acids. The CDR3 nucleotides are TGTGCCAGCAGCCTAACCTCATCAGGGGGCATGGGGTACTATGGCTACACCTTC. It translates to CASSLTSSGGMGYYGYTF.

J is TRBJ2-5 and V is TRBV20-1, with 7 bases fitting TRBD1. Germline lookup yields CDR1 DFQATT and CDR2 SNEGSKA (reference sequence). CDR3 length equals 15 residues. V dropped 7 bases and J dropped 3; count of bases not matched to a gene: 14. In nucleotides, the CDR3 is TGCAGTGTTCCGGAAAGGGGGCCAGGGAAAGAGACCCAGTACTTC. This gives the protein CSVPERGPGKETQYF.

This clonotype was observed at least ten times. V and J are TRBV7-2 and TRBJ1-1; D gene ambiguous. In germline, CDR1 is SGHTA, CDR2 FQGNSA. This CDR3 is 15 amino acids long. The V end was cut by 1 base, the J end by 2 bases, with 11 bases between. CDR3 sequence (DNA): TGTGCCAGCAGCTTAGTTACTGTATTCAACACTGAAGCTTTCTTT. Translation: CASSLVTVFNTEAFF. Full variable domain (outside the CDR3, taken from reference TRBV7-2 and TRBJ1-1): GAGVSQSPSNKVTEKGKDVELRCDPISGHTALYWYRQSLGQGLEFLIYFQGNSAPDKSGLPSDRFSAERTGGSVSTLTIQRTQQEDSAVYLCASSLVTVFNTEAFFGQGTRLTVV.